This paragraph reports one T cell receptor beta chain. Its antigen is not known. The record originates from a study of graft-versus-host responses after intestinal transplantation. Sequenced by immunoSEQ multiplex PCR; TCRdb stores in-frame clones only, minus some. The sample lists more than 70,000 clones; roughly 88% were seen once. Per the germline V gene, CDR1 is SGHDT and CDR2 is YYEEEE. This CDR3 has 14 residues. V gave up 1 base and J gave up 7 bases, with 14 bases separating them. The sample in question was unstimulated CD4+ T cells sorted from spleen or lymph node cells, obtained before intestinal transplant. This TCR was sampled from a human donor who received an intestinal transplant. The chain couples TRBV5-6 to TRBJ1-2; D unresolved. CDR3 amino acids: CASSLYRTTSGYTF. The DNA of the CDR3 is TGTGCCAGCAGCTTGTACAGAACGACTAGTGGCTACACCTTC.